The source of this T cell receptor (beta chain) is a study of brain metastases from non-small cell lung cancer. Clones were read by immunoSEQ multiplex PCR, and TCRdb kept only the in-frame ones, dropping some. Among 2,000 to 2,500 clones listed, 85% to 90% were seen once. V shed 6 bases and J shed 7 bases, with 22 bases lying between them. Germline-derived CDR1 and CDR2 are LNHDA and SQIVND (reference sequence). The CDR3 extends over 16 amino acids. In its sample, this clone was seen once. The chain carries TRBV19 and TRBJ1-5; no clear D. Sequencing was performed on tumor-adjacent normal tissue. The clonotype comes from a donor at least 40 years old with non-small cell lung cancer. In DNA, the CDR3 is TGTGCCAGTAGAAGAAGAGGCGTAACTTTAGGCCAGCCCCAGCATTTT. Its protein product is CASRRRGVTLGQPQHF.